The entry below describes one T cell receptor (beta chain). What it binds is not known. The sample originates from a study of cytomegalovirus exposure and HLA in healthy donors. CDR1 and CDR2 from the germline V gene are LNHDA and SQIVND (reference sequence). Trimming removed 9 bases from V and 0 bases from J, with 18 bases in between. There are 16 residues in the CDR3. Whole-study findings and limits: It was taken for granted in presence/absence analyses that sequencing depth across donors was roughly uniform.

The PCR contained 60 Vbeta and 13 Jbeta primers. Here immunoSEQ multiplex PCR was the method, and the copy in TCRdb shows in-frame clones only, minus some. The clone table shows roughly 62,000 clones, with the ten largest holding over 2%. This clonotype was sampled from a woman aged 18-29 years in good health and CMV-seronegative. Sequencing was carried out using PBMCs. The chain uses TRBV19 and TRBJ1-5; D possibly corresponds to TRBD1 (6 bases). The CDR3 nucleotides read TGTGCCAGCCATACCGGACAGCCTTATAGCAATCAGCCCCAGCATTTT. It specifies CASHTGQPYSNQPQHF.